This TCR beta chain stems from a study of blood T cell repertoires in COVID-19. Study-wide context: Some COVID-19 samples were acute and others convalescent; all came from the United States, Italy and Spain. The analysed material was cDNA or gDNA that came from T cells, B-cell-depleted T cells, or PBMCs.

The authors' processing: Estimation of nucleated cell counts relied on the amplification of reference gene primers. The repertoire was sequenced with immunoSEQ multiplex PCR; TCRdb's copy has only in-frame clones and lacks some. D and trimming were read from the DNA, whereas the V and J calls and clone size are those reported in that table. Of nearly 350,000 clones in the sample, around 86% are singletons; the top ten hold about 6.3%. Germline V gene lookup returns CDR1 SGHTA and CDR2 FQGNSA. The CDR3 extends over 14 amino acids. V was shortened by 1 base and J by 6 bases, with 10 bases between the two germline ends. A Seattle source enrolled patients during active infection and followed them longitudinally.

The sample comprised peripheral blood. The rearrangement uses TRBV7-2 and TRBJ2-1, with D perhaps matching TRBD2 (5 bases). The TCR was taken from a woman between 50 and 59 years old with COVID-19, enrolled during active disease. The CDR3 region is CASSLERLPNEQFF. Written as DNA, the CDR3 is TGTGCCAGCAGCTTAGAACGACTACCCAATGAGCAGTTCTTC.